This TCR beta chain appears in the sequencing data of a study of blood T cell repertoires in COVID-19. Study in general: Samples representing acute and convalescent COVID-19 were sourced from the United States, Italy and Spain.

The J segment lost 0 bases and the V segment lost 2 bases, leaving 3 bases of the junction unmatched. This CDR3 is 16 amino acids long. Germline V lookup: CDR1 SNHLY, CDR2 FYNNEI. In the authors' workflow: Amplification from reference gene primers served as the basis for estimated nucleated cell counts. Measured with immunoSEQ multiplex PCR; TCRdb has only the in-frame clones, and not every one. The V and J calls and clone size were taken over from that table, and D and trimming were inferred from the DNA. The table shows over 30,000 clones, with over 75% occurring only once. This chain joins TRBV2 and TRBJ2-3; 9 nucleotides align to TRBD2. The TCR comes from a man older than 75 with active or convalescent COVID-19. The sample was peripheral blood. The CDR3 spells CASSERRGGSTDTQYF. The CDR3 nucleotides read TGTGCCAGCAGTGAAAGGCGGGGGGGGAGCACAGATACGCAGTATTTT. The whole variable domain, remainder taken from reference TRBV2 and TRBJ2-3, is EPEVTQTPSHQVTQMGQEVILRCVPISNHLYFYWYRQILGQKVEFLVSFYNNEISEKSEIFDDQFSVERPDGSNFTLKIRSTKLEDSAMYFCASSERRGGSTDTQYFGPGTRLTVL.